These 5 T cell receptor beta chains originate from one sample sequenced in a study of regulatory T cells in long-lasting Graves disease. Investigators prepared the TCR beta libraries by applying iRepertoire HTBI primers and Arm-PCR of CDR3 regions. TCRdb reanalysed the multiplex PCR reads using MiXCR and keeps one entry per CDR3 protein. The table lists 500,000 to 800,000 distinct CDR3 sequences, around 32% of them singletons. Time point indicated: persistent/refractory GD, antithyroid drugs over 5 years with positive TRAb. RNA isolated from PBMCs was used to make the TCR library. The sequences come from peripheral blood mononuclear cells (PBMCs), collected when the disease was refractory, from a patient treated with antithyroid drugs. All receptors derive from a female donor with Graves disease.

The genes are TRBV19 and TRBJ1-1; D unresolved. V lost 8 bases, J lost 4 bases, and 8 bases lay in between. Germline loops: CDR1 LNHDA, CDR2 SQIVND (reference sequence). This CDR3 comprises 11 residues. Written as DNA, the CDR3 is TGTGCCAGTCAAAGAAGCACTGAAGCTTTCTTT. Protein product: CASQRSTEAFF.

The chain uses TRBV6-2 or TRBV6-3 and TRBJ2-6; D may be TRBD1 (6 bases). The V gene lost 2 bases and the J gene lost 0 bases, with 11 bases spanning the gap. CDR3 size: 17 residues. Germline V lookup: CDR1 MNHEY, CDR2 SVGEGT. The CDR3 nucleotides read TGTGCCAGCAGTTACCAGGACAGAATCTCTGGGGCCAACGTCCTGACTTTC. It yields the protein CASSYQDRISGANVLTF.

This clonotype has only a few counts. The chain combines TRBV12-5 with TRBJ2-4, with 10 nucleotides matching TRBD1. V lost 5 bases to trimming and J lost 6 bases; unmatched junction nucleotides: 7. The CDR3 runs 15 residues. Germline assignment: CDR1 LGHNT and CDR2 FRNRAP. CDR3 in DNA: TGTGCTAGTGGTCGGGGACAGGGGTTGGCAAACATTCAGTACTTC. Protein sequence: CASGRGQGLANIQYF.

This clonotype occurred a few times. The chain combines TRBV12-5 with TRBJ2-7; 9 nucleotides agree with TRBD2. The CDR3 length is 19 residues. In germline, CDR1 is LGHNT, CDR2 FRNRAP. V shed 5 bases and J 0 bases; nucleotides not matched to a gene: 17. CDR3 loop: CASGPAAARTSANSYEQYF. CDR3 nucleotides: TGTGCTAGTGGTCCCGCCGCCGCACGGACTAGCGCCAACTCCTACGAGCAGTACTTC.

The V gene is TRBV30, the J gene TRBJ2-7, with 7 positions matching TRBD2. The CDR3 is made up of 14 amino acids. Trimming took 5 bases from V and 3 from J; bases not matched to a gene: 10. Germline values: CDR1 GTSNPN, CDR2 SVGIG (reference sequence). DNA for the CDR3: TGTGCCTGGTCTCTACGGGGCGGGAGCTACGAGCAGTACTTC. Protein product: CAWSLRGGSYEQYF. The full variable domain, its missing parts supplied by reference TRBV30 and TRBJ2-7, is SQTIHQWPATLVQPVGSPLSLECTVEGTSNPNLYWYRQAAGRGLQLLFYSVGIGQISSEVPQNLSASRPQDRQFILSSKKLLLSDSGFYLCAWSLRGGSYEQYFGPGTRLTVT.